This note documents a single T cell receptor beta chain sequence. This entry is derived from a study of blood T cells in healthy people across ages. It was with a sample-barcoded 5' primer and a J-beta primer mix that a second PCR of roughly 6 to 12 cycles was run. With 12 random nucleotides, a template-switch adaptor tagged each individual cDNA molecule. One entry per CDR3 protein, called by TCRdb with MiXCR from the 5' RACE reads. The sample lists about 1 million distinct CDR3 sequences, under 30% occurring once. This same sample was also taken into another study, of T cells of mothers and their children.

This TCR was recovered from a girl aged 2-9 years in good health. The specimen sequenced was blood.

CDR3 protein: CASTLHMNTEAFF. Written as DNA, the CDR3 is TGTGCCAGCACCCTCCACATGAACACTGAAGCTTTCTTT. V gene TRBV11-2 combines with J gene TRBJ1-1; D gene unclear. V lost 7 bases to trimming and J lost 0 bases, with 9 bases between them. The CDR3 covers 13 residues. Germline V CDR1 and CDR2: SGHAT, FQNNGV.